A single sample is the source of the 6 T cell receptor beta chains below, sequenced in a study of somatic mutations in cytotoxic T cells in rheumatoid arthritis. Sequenced by immunoSEQ multiplex PCR; TCRdb stores in-frame clones only, minus some. The table lists 5,000 to 6,000 clones, around 80% of them singletons, with about 28% in the top ten. Source material: CD8+ T cells sorted from blood. Receptors were obtained from an adult with rheumatoid arthritis.

This clone occurred once. The rearrangement joins TRBV2 to TRBJ2-3; 7 bases are a match to TRBD2. After removal of 6 bases from V and 0 bases from J, the junction contained 3 bases not matched to a gene. Germline loops: CDR1 SNHLY, CDR2 FYNNEI. The CDR3 loop spans 14 amino acids. The CDR3 sequence is CASRRAGSTDTQYF. For the CDR3, the DNA is TGTGCCAGCAGGAGAGCGGGGAGCACAGATACGCAGTATTTT.

This clone appeared a few times. The rearrangement links TRBV27 to TRBJ1-1; no firm D call. Trimming removed 5 bases at V and 3 bases at J, with 10 bases between. CDR1 is MNHEY, CDR2 SMNVEV, per germline (reference sequence). The CDR3 runs to 13 residues. The CDR3 nucleotides read TGTGCCAGCAGTCCCGGTTCCTACACTGAAGCTTTCTTT. This gives the protein CASSPGSYTEAFF.

V gene TRBV2 combines with J gene TRBJ2-4; no definite D call. The V and J ends lost 3 bases and 5 bases respectively, with 5 bases between them. Germline V gene sequence: CDR1 SNHLY, CDR2 FYNNEI. This CDR3 region has 12 residues. CDR3 sequence: CASSDEENIQYF. The CDR3 DNA reads TGTGCCAGCAGTGATGAGGAAAACATTCAGTACTTC.

This chain uses TRBV6-5 with TRBJ2-7, with D possibly TRBD1 on 5 matching bases. The length of the CDR3 is 10 residues. Germline assignment: CDR1 MNHEY and CDR2 SVGAGI. DNA of the CDR3: TGTGTCCCAGCCTCAGGGGAGCAGTACTTC. This codes for CVPASGEQYF.

The V gene is TRBV27, the J gene TRBJ1-5, with D perhaps matching TRBD1 (5 bases). Germline V gene data show CDR1 as MNHEY and CDR2 as SMNVEV (reference sequence). This CDR3 contains 14 residues. V was cut by 3 bases and J by 6 bases, with 12 bases left in between. In nucleotides, the CDR3 is TGTGCCAGCAGTTTCGGCCAGGGAGGTCAGCCCCAGCATTTT. Its protein is CASSFGQGGQPQHF.

The CDR3 nucleotides read TGTGCCAGTAGTATAGTCGGTGGCCGTCAGCCCCAGCATTTT. It translates to CASSIVGGRQPQHF. V and J are TRBV19 and TRBJ1-5; D uncertain. V was trimmed by 1 base and J by 6 bases, leaving 10 bases between them. The CDR3 extends over 14 amino acids. CDR1 and CDR2 (germline): LNHDA, SQIVND (reference sequence).